Shown below are 19 T cell receptor beta chains from a single sample sequenced in a study of blood T cell repertoires in COVID-19. TCRdb keeps only in-frame clones here, not all; method: immunoSEQ multiplex PCR. The sample comprises 300,000 to 450,000 clones, 88% of which are singletons, and about 0.94% rests with the top ten. Sequenced: PBMCs or T cells enriched from blood (not recorded which). The receptor source for this set is a woman under 40 who had been exposed to COVID-19.

This clone was detected only a few times. This chain links TRBV7-3 with TRBJ2-2; TRBD2 is a possible D gene (5 bases). Per germline, CDR1 SGHTA and CDR2 FQGTGA. The V gene lost 4 bases and the J gene lost 1 base, with 7 bases spanning the gap. This CDR3 spans 14 amino acids. The CDR3 DNA is TGTGCCAGCAGCTCCGAGGGGAACACCGGGGAGCTGTTTTTT. The encoded protein is CASSSEGNTGELFF. Complete variable domain (other parts from reference TRBV7-3 and TRBJ2-2): GAGVSQTPSNKVTEKGKYVELRCDPISGHTALYWYRQSLGQGPEFLIYFQGTGAADDSGLPNDRFFAVRPEGSVSTLKIQRTERGDSAVYLCASSSEGNTGELFFGEGSRLTVL.

The rearrangement joins TRBV5-1 to TRBJ2-1; 10 nucleotides align to TRBD2. This CDR3 is built from 18 residues. J lost 4 bases, V lost 0 bases, and 10 bases had no gene match. CDR1 and CDR2 from the germline V gene are SGHRS and YFSETQ. The CDR3 reads CASSLGLAGVRFYNEQFF. The CDR3 DNA reads as TGCGCCAGCAGCTTGGGGCTAGCGGGAGTACGGTTTTACAATGAGCAGTTCTTC.

DNA of the CDR3: TGTGCCAGCAGCCGTTCCGACAGGTTCCAAGAGACCCAGTACTTC. It codes for CASSRSDRFQETQYF. The chain couples TRBV7-9 to TRBJ2-5; possibly TRBD1 for D (6 bases). Trimming stripped 5 bases from V and 1 base from J, with 14 bases between. This CDR3 spans 15 amino acids. CDR1 and CDR2 from the germline V gene are SEHNR and FQNEAQ (reference sequence).

The chain links TRBV7-6 to TRBJ2-2; no firm D call. V was trimmed by 3 bases and J by 1 base, leaving 6 bases between them. The CDR3 is made up of 14 amino acids. The germline V gene encodes CDR1 SGHVS and CDR2 FNYEAQ. CDR3 sequence reads: CASSFTVNTGELFF. The CDR3 region has the DNA TGTGCCAGCAGCTTTACGGTGAACACCGGGGAGCTGTTTTTT. Full variable domain (remainder filled in from reference TRBV7-6 and TRBJ2-2): GAGVSQSPRYKVTKRGQDVALRCDPISGHVSLYWYRQALGQGPEFLTYFNYEAQQDKSGLPNDRFSAERPEGSISTLTIQRTEQRDSAMYRCASSFTVNTGELFFGEGSRLTVL.

The chain recombines TRBV6-4 with TRBJ2-6, with TRBD1 identical over 8 bases. J lost 3 bases, V lost 2 bases, and 3 bases had no gene match. The CDR3 consists of 16 residues. Looked up from germline, CDR1 is MRHNA and CDR2 is SNTAGT. CDR3 region: CASSDQGAGGANVLTF. DNA for the CDR3: TGTGCCAGCAGTGACCAGGGGGCTGGTGGGGCCAACGTCCTGACTTTC.

The V call is TRBV7-3, the J call TRBJ2-1; TRBD1 matches 9 bases. Germline CDR1 is SGHTA and CDR2 is FQGTGA. Unmatched junction bases numbered 5, after V lost 4 bases and J lost 4 bases. The CDR3 is 15 amino acids. The CDR3 loop is CASSSSGTGYNEQFF. The DNA for the CDR3 is TGTGCCAGCAGCTCTTCCGGGACAGGGTACAATGAGCAGTTCTTC.

This clone was recorded only once. The chain is built from TRBV7-9 and TRBJ2-7, with 10 bases fitting TRBD2. After removal of 5 bases from V and 6 bases from J, the junction contained 16 bases not matched to a gene. Germline V gene data show CDR1 as SEHNR and CDR2 as FQNEAQ (reference sequence). The CDR3 length is 17 residues. The DNA for the CDR3 is TGTGCCAGCAGCGCCGCCGGGACTAGCGTTAAAAGGGGCGAGCAGTACTTC. Its protein is CASSAAGTSVKRGEQYF.

The chain joins TRBV19 to TRBJ1-1; a weak D match, TRBD1 (6 bases). Trimming cost V 4 bases and J 6 bases, with 9 bases left between them. The germline V gene encodes CDR1 LNHDA and CDR2 SQIVND (reference sequence). This CDR3 has 12 residues. For the CDR3, the DNA is TGTGCCAGTAGTAGACAGGACGCTGAAGCTTTCTTT. Its protein is CASSRQDAEAFF.

CDR3 coding DNA: TGCAGTGCTAGTGATGGGACAGGGGGGCGGCAGTACTTC. Encoded protein: CSASDGTGGRQYF. The chain is built from TRBV20-1 and TRBJ2-7; 11 bases fit TRBD1. The CDR3 covers 13 residues. Germline CDR1 reads DFQATT; CDR2 reads SNEGSKA (reference sequence). Trimming removed 3 bases from V and 9 bases from J; junction bases left unmatched: 7.

The V call is TRBV30, the J call TRBJ1-5; 12 bases align to TRBD1. CDR1 and CDR2 from the germline V gene are GTSNPN and SVGIG (reference sequence). The CDR3 runs to 15 residues. V trimming: 1 base; J trimming: 6 bases; junction bases outside the gene matches: 4. DNA for the CDR3: TGTGCCTGGAGTGGGGGACAGGGGGCTTCTCAGCCCCAGCATTTT. This gives the protein CAWSGGQGASQPQHF.

The chain carries TRBV24-1 and TRBJ2-3; TRBD1 matches at 10 bases. V gave up 7 bases and J gave up 0 bases; unmatched junction bases: 3. The CDR3 consists of 15 residues. CDR1 and CDR2 (germline): KGHDR, SFDVKD. CDR3 coding DNA: TGTGCCACCAGCGGACAGGGGGGGAGCACAGATACGCAGTATTTT. This gives the protein CATSGQGGSTDTQYF.

The rearrangement joins TRBV9 to TRBJ1-1; the match to TRBD1 covers 7 bases. J was trimmed by 4 bases and V by 0 bases; bases with no gene match: 12. CDR3 length: 17 amino acids. Germline CDR1 is SGDLS and CDR2 is YYNGEE. The chain's CDR3 is CASSVGDSPGAGTEAFF. Written as DNA, the CDR3 is TGTGCCAGCAGCGTAGGGGACAGCCCCGGGGCTGGCACTGAAGCTTTCTTT.

The rearrangement uses TRBV7-2 and TRBJ2-1, with TRBD2 matching over 11 bases. V shed 6 bases, J shed 9 bases, and the junction held 10 bases outside the gene matches. The CDR3 is made up of 15 amino acids. Germline V gene data show CDR1 as SGHTA and CDR2 as FQGNSA. The CDR3 nucleotides read TGTGCCAGCAGACAACCGGGACTAGCGGAGGGTGAGCAGTTCTTC. Amino acid sequence: CASRQPGLAEGEQFF.

The chain uses TRBV24-1 and TRBJ2-1; the match to TRBD2 covers 8 bases. The CDR3 extends over 15 amino acids. Germline values: CDR1 KGHDR, CDR2 SFDVKD. V was pared by 5 bases and J by 4 bases, with 6 bases of the junction left unmatched. CDR3 coding DNA: TGTGCCACCAGTGCCCGGGGGGGGGAGTACAATGAGCAGTTCTTC. This translates into CATSARGGEYNEQFF.

The V and J genes are TRBV7-9 and TRBJ1-6; 7 positions agree with TRBD1. There are 15 residues in the CDR3. Looked up from germline, CDR1 is SEHNR and CDR2 is FQNEAQ (reference sequence). J gave up 10 bases and V 2 bases, and 8 bases lay outside the gene matches. The CDR3 loop is CASSLRQGKNSPLHF. The CDR3 DNA is TGTGCCAGCAGCTTAAGACAGGGAAAGAACTCACCCCTCCACTTT.

The chain combines TRBV19 with TRBJ2-2, with 10 nucleotides matching TRBD1. V was pared by 5 bases and J by 4 bases, with 4 bases of the junction left unmatched. CDR1 and CDR2 from the germline V gene are LNHDA and SQIVND (reference sequence). There are 15 residues in the CDR3. The DNA of the CDR3 is TGTGCCAGTAGTTGGGGGACAGGGGTCACCGGGGAGCTGTTTTTT. Translating gives CASSWGTGVTGELFF.

This chain joins TRBV5-1 and TRBJ2-3; D gene ambiguous. The ends were cut back, 4 bases at V and 6 bases at J, with 9 bases in the middle. The germline CDR1 and CDR2 sequences are SGHRS and YFSETQ. This CDR3 is built from 12 residues. Here the CDR3 reads CASSVNGDTQYF. The CDR3 DNA follows: TGCGCCAGCAGCGTGAACGGGGATACGCAGTATTTT.

The genes are TRBV28 and TRBJ1-5, with 8 bases that match TRBD1. The CDR3 loop spans 12 amino acids. J was trimmed by 6 bases and V by 9 bases; bases with no gene match: 4. The germline gives CDR1 MDHEN, CDR2 SYDVKM. CDR3 bases: TGTGCCAGAGGACAGGGCGGTCAGCCCCAGCATTTT. This translates into CARGQGGQPQHF.

J is TRBJ2-5 and V is TRBV4-1, with a weak D call TRBD2 (6 bases). Germline V gene lookup returns CDR1 MGHRA and CDR2 YSYEKL. CDR3 length equals 16 residues. The V and J ends lost 1 base and 3 bases respectively, with 15 bases between them. Here the CDR3 reads CASSQVAGMEKETQYF. The CDR3 coding sequence is TGCGCCAGCAGCCAAGTCGCGGGGATGGAGAAAGAGACCCAGTACTTC.